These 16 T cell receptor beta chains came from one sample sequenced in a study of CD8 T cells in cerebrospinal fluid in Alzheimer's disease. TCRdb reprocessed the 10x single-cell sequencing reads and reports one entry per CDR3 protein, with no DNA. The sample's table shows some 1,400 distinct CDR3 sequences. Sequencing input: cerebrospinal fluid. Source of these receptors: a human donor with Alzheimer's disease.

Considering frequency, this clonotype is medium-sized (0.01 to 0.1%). The CDR3 sequence is CASRPLLGVTEAFF. The V call is TRBV6-1, the J call TRBJ1-1; the TCRdb D gene call, TRBD1, has no DNA to confirm it. The germline CDR1 and CDR2 sequences are MNHNS and SASEGT. There are 14 residues in the CDR3.

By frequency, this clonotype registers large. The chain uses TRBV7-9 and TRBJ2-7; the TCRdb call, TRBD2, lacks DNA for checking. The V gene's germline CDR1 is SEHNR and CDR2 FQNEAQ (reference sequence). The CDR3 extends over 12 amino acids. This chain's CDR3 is CASSLWEGEQYF.

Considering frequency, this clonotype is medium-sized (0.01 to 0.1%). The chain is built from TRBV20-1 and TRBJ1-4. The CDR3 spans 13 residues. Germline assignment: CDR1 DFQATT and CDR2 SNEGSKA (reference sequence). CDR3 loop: CSAVGDLGEKLFF.

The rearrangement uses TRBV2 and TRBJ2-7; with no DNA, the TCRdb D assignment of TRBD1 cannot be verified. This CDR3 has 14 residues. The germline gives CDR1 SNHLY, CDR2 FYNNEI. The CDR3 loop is CASSEGTGGGEQYF.

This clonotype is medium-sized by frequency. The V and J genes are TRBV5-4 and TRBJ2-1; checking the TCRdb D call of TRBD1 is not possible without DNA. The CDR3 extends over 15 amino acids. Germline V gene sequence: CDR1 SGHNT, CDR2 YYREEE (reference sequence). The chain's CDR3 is CASSPFGGRLYEQFF.

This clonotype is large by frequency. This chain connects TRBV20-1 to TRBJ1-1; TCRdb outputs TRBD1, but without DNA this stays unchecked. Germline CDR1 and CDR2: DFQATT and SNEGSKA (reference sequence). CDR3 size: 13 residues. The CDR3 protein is CSARRGALTEAFF.

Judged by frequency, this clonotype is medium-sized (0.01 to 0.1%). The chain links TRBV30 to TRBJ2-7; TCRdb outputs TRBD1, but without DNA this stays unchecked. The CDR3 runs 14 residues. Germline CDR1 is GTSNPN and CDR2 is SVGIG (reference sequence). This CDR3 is CAWSVGQELYEQYF.

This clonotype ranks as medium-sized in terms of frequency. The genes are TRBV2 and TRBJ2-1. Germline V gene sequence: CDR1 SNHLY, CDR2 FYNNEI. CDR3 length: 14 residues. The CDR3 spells CASSGQSTLNEQFF. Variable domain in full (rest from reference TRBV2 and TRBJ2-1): EPEVTQTPSHQVTQMGQEVILRCVPISNHLYFYWYRQILGQKVEFLVSFYNNEISEKSEIFDDQFSVERPDGSNFTLKIRSTKLEDSAMYFCASSGQSTLNEQFFGPGTRLTVL.

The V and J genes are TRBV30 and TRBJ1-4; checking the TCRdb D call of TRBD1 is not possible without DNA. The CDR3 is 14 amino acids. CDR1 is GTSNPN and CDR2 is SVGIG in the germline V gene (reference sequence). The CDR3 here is CAWSPTGVDEKLFF.

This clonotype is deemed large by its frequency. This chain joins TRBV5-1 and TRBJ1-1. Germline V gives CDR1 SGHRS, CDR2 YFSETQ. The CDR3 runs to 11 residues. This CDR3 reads CATSGGTEAFF. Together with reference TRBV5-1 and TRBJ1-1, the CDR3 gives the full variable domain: KAGVTQTPRYLIKTRGQQVTLSCSPISGHRSVSWYQQTPGQGLQFLFEYFSETQRNKGNFPGRFSGRQFSNSRSEMNVSTLELGDSALYLCATSGGTEAFFGQGTRLTVV.

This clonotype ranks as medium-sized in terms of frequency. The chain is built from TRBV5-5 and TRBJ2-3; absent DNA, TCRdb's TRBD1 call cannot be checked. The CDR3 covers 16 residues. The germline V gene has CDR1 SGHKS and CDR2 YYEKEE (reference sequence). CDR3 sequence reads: CASSLGGAGPTDTQYF.

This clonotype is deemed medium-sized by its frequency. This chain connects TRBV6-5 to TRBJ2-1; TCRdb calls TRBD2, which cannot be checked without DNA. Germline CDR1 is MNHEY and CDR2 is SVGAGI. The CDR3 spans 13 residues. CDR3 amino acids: CASSPQGQNEQFF.

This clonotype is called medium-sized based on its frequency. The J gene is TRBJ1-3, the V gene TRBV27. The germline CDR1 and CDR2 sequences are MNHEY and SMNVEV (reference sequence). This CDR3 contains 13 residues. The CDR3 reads CASSFDTGNTIYF.

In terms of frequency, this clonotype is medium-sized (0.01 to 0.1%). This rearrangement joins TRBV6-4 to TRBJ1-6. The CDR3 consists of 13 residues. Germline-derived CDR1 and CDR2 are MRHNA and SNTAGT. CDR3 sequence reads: CASSTENNSPLHF.

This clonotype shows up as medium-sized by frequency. The CDR3 sequence is CASSETHGYNEQFF. The rearrangement links TRBV6-1 to TRBJ2-1. Looked up from germline, CDR1 is MNHNS and CDR2 is SASEGT. The CDR3 has 14 residues.

The CDR3 loop reads CASSLNRFYEQYF. The rearrangement links TRBV7-3 to TRBJ2-7. In germline, CDR1 is SGHTA, CDR2 FQGTGA. The CDR3 is made up of 13 amino acids.